This TCR beta chain derives from a study of memory CD4+ T cells and cytomegalovirus serostatus. The sort gate was single viable CD3+CD4+CD8-CD45RO+ cells for memory CD4+ T cells. CDR1 is SGHNT and CDR2 is YYREEE in the germline V gene (reference sequence). Deletions cut 0 bases from V and 7 bases from J, with 5 bases between. This CDR3 comprises 13 residues. Assay: immunoSEQ multiplex PCR; the TCRdb copy retains only in-frame clones and omits some. The table has about 46,000 clones, roughly 73% seen once. This clone counts as medium-sized. The chain uses TRBV5-4 and TRBJ1-6; D uncertain. Sequences were obtained from memory CD4+ T cells from blood. This clonotype was sampled from an adult in good health and CMV-seronegative. The CDR3 region is CASSLERNSPLHF. The CDR3 DNA is TGTGCCAGCAGCTTGGAGAGGAATTCACCCCTCCACTTT.